A single TCR beta chain is shown here with its context. Trimming removed 6 bases from V and 0 bases from J; junction bases left unmatched: 4. The germline CDR1 and CDR2 sequences are SEHNR and FQNEAQ (reference sequence). The CDR3 length is 16 residues. The source of the sample is a study of identical twins. Each CDR3 protein gets one entry after TCRdb re-called the 5' RACE reads with MiXCR. The sample shows fewer than 900,000 distinct CDR3 sequences, about 18% of them seen only once. This same sample was also part of a study on T cells expressing NK-cell markers. In that study: It was sorted CD3+CD56-NKG2C+, CD3+CD56+NKG2C- and CD3+CD56+NKG2C+ T cells that provided the TCR beta repertoires.

The sample consisted of PBMCs. This chain links TRBV7-9 with TRBJ2-2, with 10 bases lining up with TRBD2. The sequence came from a woman between 18 and 29 years old in good health. CDR3 DNA sequence: TGTGCCAGCAGTTATACTAGCGGGACGAACACCGGGGAGCTGTTTTTT. It is translated as CASSYTSGTNTGELFF.